This T cell receptor beta chain was sequenced in a study of blood T cell repertoires in COVID-19. Study overall: The United States, Italy and Spain were the sources of the acute and convalescent COVID-19 samples. T cells, B-cell-depleted T cells, or PBMCs supplied cDNA or gDNA.

V shed 4 bases, J shed 4 bases, and the junction held 2 bases outside the gene matches. This CDR3 contains 13 residues. The germline V gene encodes CDR1 MDHEN and CDR2 SYDVKM. Per the original data handling: Estimation of nucleated cell counts was performed using reference gene primer amplification. This table comes from immunoSEQ multiplex PCR, and its TCRdb copy is limited to in-frame clones, with some not included. That table is the source of V, J and clone size, and D and trimming were worked out from the DNA. The data show roughly 200,000 clones, around 80% seen once. Seattle enrolled patients during active infection and tracked them longitudinally.

V usage is TRBV28 and J usage is TRBJ2-3, with TRBD2 matching over 7 bases. The sample consisted of peripheral blood. The origin of this receptor is a woman aged 60-75 years with COVID-19, enrolled during active disease. The DNA for the CDR3 is TGTGCCAGCAGTTCTGGGGGGGCAGATACGCAGTATTTT. This encodes CASSSGGADTQYF.